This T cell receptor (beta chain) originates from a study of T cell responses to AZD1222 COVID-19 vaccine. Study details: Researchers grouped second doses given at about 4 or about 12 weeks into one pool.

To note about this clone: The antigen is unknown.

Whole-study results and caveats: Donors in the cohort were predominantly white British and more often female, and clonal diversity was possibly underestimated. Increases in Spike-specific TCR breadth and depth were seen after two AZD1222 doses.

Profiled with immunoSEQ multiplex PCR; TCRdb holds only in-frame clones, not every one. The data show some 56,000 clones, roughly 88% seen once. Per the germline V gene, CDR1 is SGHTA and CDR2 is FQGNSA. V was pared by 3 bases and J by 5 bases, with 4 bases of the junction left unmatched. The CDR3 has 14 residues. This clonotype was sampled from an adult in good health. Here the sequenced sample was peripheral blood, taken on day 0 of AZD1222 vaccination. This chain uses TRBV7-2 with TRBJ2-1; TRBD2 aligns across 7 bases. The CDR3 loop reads CASSLGGTHNEQFF. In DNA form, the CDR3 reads TGTGCCAGCAGCTTGGGGGGGACCCACAATGAGCAGTTCTTC. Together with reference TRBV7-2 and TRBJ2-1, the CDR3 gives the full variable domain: GAGVSQSPSNKVTEKGKDVELRCDPISGHTALYWYRQSLGQGLEFLIYFQGNSAPDKSGLPSDRFSAERTGGSVSTLTIQRTQQEDSAVYLCASSLGGTHNEQFFGPGTRLTVL.